The 5 T cell receptor beta chains presented below share a single source sample, sequenced in a study of blood T cell repertoires in COVID-19. TCRdb keeps only in-frame clones here, not all; method: immunoSEQ multiplex PCR. This table holds over 200,000 clones, 85% to 90% found once. The sample comprised peripheral blood. The receptors shown here come from a man aged 25-40 years with COVID-19, enrolled during active disease.

V is TRBV28 and J is TRBJ1-5, with unresolved D. The germline CDR1 and CDR2 sequences are MDHEN and SYDVKM. The CDR3 runs 13 residues. Trimming took off 6 bases at V and 5 bases at J, with 11 bases between the two ends. CDR3 residues: CASRAGSHQPQHF. The CDR3 nucleotides are TGTGCCAGCAGGGCGGGGTCCCATCAGCCCCAGCATTTT.

This chain joins TRBV19 and TRBJ1-5, with D possibly matching TRBD1 (5 bases). The CDR3 loop spans 13 amino acids. Germline values: CDR1 LNHDA, CDR2 SQIVND (reference sequence). V lost 8 bases to trimming and J lost 3 bases, with 11 bases between them. The CDR3 spells CASRRQYNQPQHF. Written as DNA, the CDR3 is TGTGCCAGTCGCCGACAGTACAATCAGCCCCAGCATTTT.

The chain employs TRBV29-1 and TRBJ2-7; D is uncertain. CDR1 and CDR2 (germline): SQVTM, ANQGSEA. Trimming took 2 bases from V and 2 from J, leaving 10 bases between them. There are 13 residues in the CDR3. The CDR3 spells CSVEIQQTYEQYF. The DNA of the CDR3 is TGCAGCGTTGAAATCCAACAGACCTACGAGCAGTACTTC.

The chain links TRBV6-5 to TRBJ2-3; a weak D match, TRBD1 (5 bases). V was pared by 0 bases and J by 2 bases, with 9 bases between. The CDR3 loop spans 15 amino acids. In germline, CDR1 is MNHEY, CDR2 SVGAGI. The CDR3 reads CASSYSRGLTDTQYF. Here the CDR3 DNA reads TGTGCCAGCAGTTACTCAAGGGGCCTCACAGATACGCAGTATTTT.

CDR3 coding DNA: TGTGCCTGGAGTGTAGGGGGAAGCTCCTACGAGCAGTACTTC. Protein product: CAWSVGGSSYEQYF. The rearrangement joins TRBV30 to TRBJ2-7, with D maybe TRBD1 (6 bases). The V gene lost 0 bases and the J gene lost 0 bases, with 9 bases spanning the gap. CDR1 is GTSNPN, CDR2 SVGIG, per germline (reference sequence). This CDR3 is 14 amino acids long.